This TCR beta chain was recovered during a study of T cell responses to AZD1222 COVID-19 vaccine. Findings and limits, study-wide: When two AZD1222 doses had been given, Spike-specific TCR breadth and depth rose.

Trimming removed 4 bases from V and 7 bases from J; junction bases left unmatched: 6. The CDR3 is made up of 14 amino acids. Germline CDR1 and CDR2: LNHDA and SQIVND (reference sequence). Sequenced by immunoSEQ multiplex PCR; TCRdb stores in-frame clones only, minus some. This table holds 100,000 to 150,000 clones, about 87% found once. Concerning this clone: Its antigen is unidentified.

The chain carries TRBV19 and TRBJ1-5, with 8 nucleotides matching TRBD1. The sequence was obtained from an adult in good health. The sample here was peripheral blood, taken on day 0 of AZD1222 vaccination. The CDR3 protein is CASSTRTGSQPQHF. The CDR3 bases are TGTGCCAGTAGTACTAGGACAGGGTCACAGCCCCAGCATTTT.